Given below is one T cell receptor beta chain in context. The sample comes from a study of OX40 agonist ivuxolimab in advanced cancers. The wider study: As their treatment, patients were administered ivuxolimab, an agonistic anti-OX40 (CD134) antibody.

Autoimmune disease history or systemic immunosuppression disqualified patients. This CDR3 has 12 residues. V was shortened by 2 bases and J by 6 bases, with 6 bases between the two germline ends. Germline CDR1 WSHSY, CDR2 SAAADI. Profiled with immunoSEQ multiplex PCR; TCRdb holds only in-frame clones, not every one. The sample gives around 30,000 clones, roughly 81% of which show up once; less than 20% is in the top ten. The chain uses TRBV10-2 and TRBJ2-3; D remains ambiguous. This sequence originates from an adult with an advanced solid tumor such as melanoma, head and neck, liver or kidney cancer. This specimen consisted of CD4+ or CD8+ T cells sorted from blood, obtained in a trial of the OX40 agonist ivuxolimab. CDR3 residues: CASSEMRDTQYF. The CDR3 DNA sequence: TGCGCCAGCAGTGAGATGAGGGATACGCAGTATTTT.